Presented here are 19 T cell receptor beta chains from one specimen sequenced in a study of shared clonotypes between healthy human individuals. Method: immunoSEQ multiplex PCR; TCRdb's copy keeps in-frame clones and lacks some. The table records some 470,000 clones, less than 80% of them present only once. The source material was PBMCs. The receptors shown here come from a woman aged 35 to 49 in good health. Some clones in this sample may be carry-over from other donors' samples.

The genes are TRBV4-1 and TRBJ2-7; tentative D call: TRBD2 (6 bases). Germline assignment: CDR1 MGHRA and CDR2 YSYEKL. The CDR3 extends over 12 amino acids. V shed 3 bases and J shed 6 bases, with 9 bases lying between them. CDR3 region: CASSQRRGEQYF. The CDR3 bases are TGCGCCAGCAGCCAGCGGAGGGGCGAGCAGTACTTC.

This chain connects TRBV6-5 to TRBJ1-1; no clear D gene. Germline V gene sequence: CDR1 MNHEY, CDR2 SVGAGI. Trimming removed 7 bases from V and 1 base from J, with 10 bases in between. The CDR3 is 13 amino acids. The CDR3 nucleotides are TGTGCCAGCACCACTACGGAGAACACTGAAGCTTTCTTT. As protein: CASTTTENTEAFF.

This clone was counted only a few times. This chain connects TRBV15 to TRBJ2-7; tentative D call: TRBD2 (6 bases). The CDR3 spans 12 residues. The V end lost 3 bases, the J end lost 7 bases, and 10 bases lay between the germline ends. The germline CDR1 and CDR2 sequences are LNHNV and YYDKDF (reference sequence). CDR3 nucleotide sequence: TGTGCCACCAGCAGCTCTGGGAGGGAGCAGTACTTC. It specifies CATSSSGREQYF.

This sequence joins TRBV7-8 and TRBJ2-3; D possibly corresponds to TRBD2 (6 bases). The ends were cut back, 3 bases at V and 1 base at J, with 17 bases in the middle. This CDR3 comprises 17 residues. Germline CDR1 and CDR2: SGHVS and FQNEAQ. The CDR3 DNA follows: TGTGCCAGCAGCTTGGCCTTACGGGAGCGGGGCACAGATACGCAGTATTTT. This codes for CASSLALRERGTDTQYF.

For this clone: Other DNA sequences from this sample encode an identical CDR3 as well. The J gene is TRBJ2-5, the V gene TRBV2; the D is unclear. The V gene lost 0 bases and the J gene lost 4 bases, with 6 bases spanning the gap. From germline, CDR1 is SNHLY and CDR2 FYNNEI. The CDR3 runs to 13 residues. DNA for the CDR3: TGTGCCAGCAGTGAAGCGGACGGAGAGACCCAGTACTTC. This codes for CASSEADGETQYF.

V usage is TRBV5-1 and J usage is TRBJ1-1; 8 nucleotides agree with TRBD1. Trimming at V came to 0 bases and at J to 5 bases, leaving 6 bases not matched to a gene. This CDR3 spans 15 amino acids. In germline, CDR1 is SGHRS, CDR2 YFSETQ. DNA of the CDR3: TGCGCCAGCAGCTTGGCTGACAGGGGAAGGACTGAAGCTTTCTTT. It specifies CASSLADRGRTEAFF.

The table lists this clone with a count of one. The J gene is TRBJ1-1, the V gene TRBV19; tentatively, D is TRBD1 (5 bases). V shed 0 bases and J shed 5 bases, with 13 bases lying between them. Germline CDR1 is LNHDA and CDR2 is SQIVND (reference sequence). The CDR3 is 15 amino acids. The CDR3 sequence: CASSIDPTVGTEAFF. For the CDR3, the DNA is TGTGCCAGTAGTATAGACCCGACAGTAGGAACTGAAGCTTTCTTT.

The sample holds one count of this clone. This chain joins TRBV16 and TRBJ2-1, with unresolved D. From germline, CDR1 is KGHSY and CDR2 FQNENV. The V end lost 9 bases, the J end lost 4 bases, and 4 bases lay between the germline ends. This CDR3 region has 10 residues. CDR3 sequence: CASGYNEQFF. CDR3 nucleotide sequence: TGTGCCAGTGGTTACAATGAGCAGTTCTTC.

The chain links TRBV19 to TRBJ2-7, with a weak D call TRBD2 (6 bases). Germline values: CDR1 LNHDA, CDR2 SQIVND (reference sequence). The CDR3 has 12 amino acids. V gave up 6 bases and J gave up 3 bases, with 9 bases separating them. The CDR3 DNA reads TGTGCCAGTAGGGACTATAACTACGAGCAGTACTTC. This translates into CASRDYNYEQYF.

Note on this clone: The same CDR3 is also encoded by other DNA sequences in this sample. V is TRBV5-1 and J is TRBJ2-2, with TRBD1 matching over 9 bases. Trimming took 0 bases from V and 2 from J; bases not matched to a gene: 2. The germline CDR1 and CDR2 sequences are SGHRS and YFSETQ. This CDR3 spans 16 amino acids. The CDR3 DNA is TGCGCCAGCAGCTTGGCGGGACAGGGTAACACCGGGGAGCTGTTTTTT. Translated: CASSLAGQGNTGELFF. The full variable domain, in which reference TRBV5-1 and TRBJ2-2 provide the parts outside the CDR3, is KAGVTQTPRYLIKTRGQQVTLSCSPISGHRSVSWYQQTPGQGLQFLFEYFSETQRNKGNFPGRFSGRQFSNSRSEMNVSTLELGDSALYLCASSLAGQGNTGELFFGEGSRLTVL.

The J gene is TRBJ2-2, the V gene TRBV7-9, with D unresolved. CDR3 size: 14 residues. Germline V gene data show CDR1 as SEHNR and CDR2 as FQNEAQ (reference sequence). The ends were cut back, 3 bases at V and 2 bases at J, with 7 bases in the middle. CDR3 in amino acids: CASSLTTNTGELFF. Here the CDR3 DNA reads TGTGCCAGCAGCTTGACAACCAACACCGGGGAGCTGTTTTTT.

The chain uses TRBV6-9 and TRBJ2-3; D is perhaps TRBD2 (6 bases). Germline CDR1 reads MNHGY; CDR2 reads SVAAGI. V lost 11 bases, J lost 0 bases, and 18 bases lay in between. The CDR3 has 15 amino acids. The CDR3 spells CAGSRPGVSTDTQYF. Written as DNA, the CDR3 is TGTGCCGGTTCCCGACCGGGGGTCAGCACAGATACGCAGTATTTT.

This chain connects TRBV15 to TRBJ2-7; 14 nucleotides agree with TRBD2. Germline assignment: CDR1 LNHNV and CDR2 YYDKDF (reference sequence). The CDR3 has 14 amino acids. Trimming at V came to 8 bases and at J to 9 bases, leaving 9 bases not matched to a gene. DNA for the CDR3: TGTGCCACCGGCTCCGGGACTAGCGGGAGCGTGCAGTACTTC. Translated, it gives CATGSGTSGSVQYF.

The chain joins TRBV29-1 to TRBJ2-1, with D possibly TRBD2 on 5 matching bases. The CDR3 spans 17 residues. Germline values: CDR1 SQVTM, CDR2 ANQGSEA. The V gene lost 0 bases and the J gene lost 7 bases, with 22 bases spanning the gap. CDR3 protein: CSVEDLGGGAMWNEQFF. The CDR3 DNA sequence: TGCAGCGTTGAAGATCTGGGCGGAGGTGCTATGTGGAATGAGCAGTTCTTC.

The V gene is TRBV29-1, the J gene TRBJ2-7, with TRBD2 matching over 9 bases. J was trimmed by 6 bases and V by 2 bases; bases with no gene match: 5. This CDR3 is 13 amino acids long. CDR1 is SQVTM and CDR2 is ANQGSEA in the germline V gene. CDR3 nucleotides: TGCAGCGTTGAACTAGCGGGATCTGTCGAGCAGTACTTC. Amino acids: CSVELAGSVEQYF.

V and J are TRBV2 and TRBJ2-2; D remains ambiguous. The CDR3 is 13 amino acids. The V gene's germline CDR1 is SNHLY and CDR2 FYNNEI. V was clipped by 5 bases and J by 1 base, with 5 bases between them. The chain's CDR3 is CASSTENTGELFF. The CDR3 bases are TGTGCCAGCAGTACAGAGAACACCGGGGAGCTGTTTTTT.

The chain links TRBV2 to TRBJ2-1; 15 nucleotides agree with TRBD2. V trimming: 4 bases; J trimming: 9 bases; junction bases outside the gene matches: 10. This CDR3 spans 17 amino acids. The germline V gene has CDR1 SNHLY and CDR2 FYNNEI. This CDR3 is CASSGTSGRVLSSEQFF. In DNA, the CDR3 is TGTGCCAGCAGTGGGACTAGCGGGAGGGTTCTGAGCTCTGAGCAGTTCTTC.

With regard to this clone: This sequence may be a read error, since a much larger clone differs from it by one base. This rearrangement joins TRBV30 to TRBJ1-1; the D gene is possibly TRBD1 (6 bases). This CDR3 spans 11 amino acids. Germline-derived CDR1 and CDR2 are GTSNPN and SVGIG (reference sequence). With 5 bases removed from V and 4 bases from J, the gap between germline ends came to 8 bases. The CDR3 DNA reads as TGTGCCTGGGTAGGGGGCACTGAAGCTTTCTTT. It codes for CAWVGGTEAFF.

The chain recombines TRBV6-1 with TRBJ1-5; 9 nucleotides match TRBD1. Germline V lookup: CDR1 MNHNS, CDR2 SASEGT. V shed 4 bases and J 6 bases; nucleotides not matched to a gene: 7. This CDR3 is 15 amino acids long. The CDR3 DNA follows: TGTGCCAGCAGTGTCTCGACAGGGGGGCGTCAGCCCCAGCATTTT. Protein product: CASSVSTGGRQPQHF.